The 13 T cell receptor beta chains below all came from one sample that was sequenced in a study of tumor-infiltrating lymphocytes in primary liver carcinoma. Both RNA and DNA were isolated together from approximately 22-30 mg of bulk tissue that had not been sorted. TCR beta cDNA came from about 0.55 ug total RNA, primed with a constant-region primer. Amplification in three nested multiplex PCR rounds with slightly modified ARM-PCR gave rise to TCR beta libraries. Amplification in the first two PCR rounds was performed using TRBV1-TRBV30 forward primers and a C-beta reverse primer for approximately 10 cycles each. TCRdb redid the calling of the multiplex PCR reads with MiXCR, one entry per CDR3 protein. Of some 94,000 distinct CDR3 sequences listed, about 70% are singletons. Sequencing was performed on liver tumor tissue from sampling region 5. Subset reported: tumor region T5, tumor centre. These receptors came from a woman aged 60-70 years with primary liver carcinoma and hepatitis B virus infection.

Worth noting for this clonotype: A read error may account for a junction end that differs from germline. The chain joins TRBV29-1 to TRBJ2-2; tentatively, D is TRBD2 (5 bases). The CDR3 length is 14 residues. CDR1 and CDR2 from the germline V gene are SQVTM and ANQGSEA. CDR3 amino acids: CSVVASLNTGELLF. The CDR3 coding sequence is TGCAGTGTTGTTGCCAGCCTGAACACCGGGGAGCTGCTTTTT.

As for this clonotype: A much larger clone differs from this one at a single base, so this may be a read error. J is TRBJ2-1 and V is TRBV5-5, with a tentative D call TRBD1 (6 bases). The CDR3 totals 16 residues. From germline, CDR1 is SGHKS and CDR2 YYEKEE (reference sequence). In DNA form, the CDR3 reads TGTGCCAGCAGTCCACGAGCGGACAGCTCCTACAATGAGCAGTCCTTC. Translated, it gives CASSPRADSSYNEQSF.

This clonotype appeared a few times. This may stem from a read error, because a much larger clone lies one nucleotide away. J is TRBJ1-1 and V is TRBV6-6, with 7 positions matching TRBD1. Germline V gene data show CDR1 as MNHNY and CDR2 as SVGAGI (reference sequence). The junction had 1 base not matched to a gene; V was cut back by 1 base and J by 8 bases. The CDR3 covers 12 residues. CDR3 DNA: TGTGCCAGCAGTTACTGGACAGGAGAAGCTTTCTTT. Residues: CASSYWTGEAFF.

As concerns this clonotype: A read error is likely, as this CDR3 ends without the conserved phenylalanine or tryptophan. The gene calls are TRBV28 and TRBJ2-2, with 9 bases identical to TRBD1. CDR1 and CDR2 from the germline V gene are MDHEN and SYDVKM. V was pared by 7 bases and J by 6 bases, with 9 bases of the junction left unmatched. The CDR3 spans 15 residues. The CDR3 sequence is CASTQQGASAGELFL. DNA of the CDR3: TGTGCCAGCACCCAACAGGGGGCTTCGGCCGGGGAGCTGTTTTTA.

The V and J genes are TRBV11-3 and TRBJ2-5; 8 bases fit TRBD1. In germline, CDR1 is SGHNT, CDR2 YENEEA. The trim removed 4 bases at V and 7 bases at J, leaving 23 bases unmatched. This CDR3 is built from 19 residues. CDR3 loop: CASSSDRGTNSLTGGTQYF. The CDR3 nucleotides are TGTGCCAGCAGCTCCGACAGGGGAACTAACAGTTTAACCGGAGGGACCCAGTACTTC.

Of note for this clonotype: It may be a read error: a sequence one base away is much more abundant. This rearrangement joins TRBV9 to TRBJ2-7, with TRBD1 identical over 8 bases. The germline V gene has CDR1 SGDLS and CDR2 YYNGEE. This CDR3 spans 15 amino acids. This chain's CDR3 is CASSVGQGGYYDQYF. In nucleotides, the CDR3 is TGTGCCAGCAGCGTCGGACAGGGAGGATATTACGACCAGTACTTC.

This clonotype was counted only a few times. The V call is TRBV18, the J call TRBJ2-4; the D gene could be TRBD1 or TRBD2 (5 bases each). The length of the CDR3 is 15 residues. From germline, CDR1 is KGHSH and CDR2 LQKENI. V was cut by 1 base and J by 0 bases, with 7 bases left in between. In nucleotides, the CDR3 is TGTGCCAGCTCACCACGGGACCTAGCCAAAAACATTCAGTACTTC. It yields the protein CASSPRDLAKNIQYF.

In this sample, this clonotype turned up once. V is TRBV28 and J is TRBJ2-7; 9 nucleotides agree with TRBD2. Trimming removed 6 bases from V and 3 bases from J; junction bases left unmatched: 6. The CDR3 is 14 amino acids. Germline CDR1 is MDHEN and CDR2 is SYDVKM. The chain's CDR3 is CASSRLAGLYEQYF. The CDR3 coding sequence is TGTGCCAGCAGCCGGCTAGCGGGACTCTACGAGCAGTACTTC.

Regarding this clonotype: Just one base apart from a much larger clone, this may be a read error. This chain links TRBV5-4 with TRBJ2-5, with TRBD2 matching over 11 bases. Germline V gives CDR1 SGHNT, CDR2 YYREEE (reference sequence). CDR3 length equals 18 residues. After removal of 6 bases from V and 5 bases from J, the junction contained 18 bases not matched to a gene. The CDR3 spells CASMAATSGVPKAETQYF. CDR3 DNA: TGTGCCAGCATGGCCGCGACTAGCGGGGTCCCTAAAGCCGAGACCCAGTACTTC. Based on the CDR3 plus reference TRBV5-4 and TRBJ2-5, the full variable domain is ETGVTQSPTHLIKTRGQQVTLRCSSQSGHNTVSWYQQALGQGPQFIFQYYREEENGRGNFPPRFSGLQFPNYSSELNVNALELDDSALYLCASMAATSGVPKAETQYFGPGTRLLVL.

This rearrangement joins TRBV11-2 to TRBJ2-1, with D hard to call. This CDR3 spans 14 amino acids. Per the germline V gene, CDR1 is SGHAT and CDR2 is FQNNGV. The CDR3 DNA reads as TGTGGCAACAGCCCCCAGCGTTCTTCGGGTGAGCAGTTCTTC. Translation: CGNSPQRSSGEQFF.

With regard to this clonotype: A much larger clone is a single base away; this may be a read error. The rearrangement links TRBV28 to TRBJ1-2; TRBD1 agrees at 8 bases. Germline V lookup: CDR1 MDHEN, CDR2 SYDVKM. V was pared by 8 bases and J by 5 bases, with 10 bases of the junction left unmatched. This CDR3 is built from 14 residues. CDR3 nucleotide sequence: TGTGCCAGCGGTTGGGACAGGCCACCTTATGGCTACACCTTC. Its translation is CASGWDRPPYGYTF.

Comments on this clonotype: Compared with germline, one end of the junction differs, possibly owing to a read error. This chain links TRBV5-6 with TRBJ2-4; D gene ambiguous. Per germline, CDR1 SGHDT and CDR2 YYEEEE. The CDR3 consists of 14 residues. For the CDR3, the DNA is TGTGCCAACAGCATGAGGCACTACAAAAACATTCAGTACTTC. Translation gives CANSMRHYKNIQYF. Filled out from reference TRBV5-6 and TRBJ2-4, the complete variable domain reads DAGVTQSPTHLIKTRGQQVTLRCSPKSGHDTVSWYQQALGQGPQFIFQYYEEEERQRGNFPDRFSGHQFPNYSSELNVNALLLGDSALYLCANSMRHYKNIQYFGAGTRLSVL.

The gene calls are TRBV7-8 and TRBJ2-1; TRBD2 is a possible D gene (6 bases). Germline V gene lookup returns CDR1 SGHVS and CDR2 FQNEAQ. The CDR3 has 13 residues. Trimming stripped 6 bases from V and 13 bases from J, with 19 bases between. CDR3 sequence: CASSSRQAGEQFF. For the CDR3, the DNA is TGTGCCAGCAGTTCCCGACAAGCGGGTGAACAGTTCTTC.